This T cell receptor (beta chain) was documented in a study of graft-versus-host responses after intestinal transplantation. Sequencing was performed with immunoSEQ multiplex PCR; in TCRdb, only in-frame clones are kept and a portion is missing. The sample lists under 100,000 clones, 80% to 95% seen once, with approximately 1.1% in the top ten. A remark on this clone: Its antigen is unidentified.

Trimming left V 3 bases short and J 0 bases short, with 12 bases between. The germline V gene has CDR1 MDHEN and CDR2 SYDVKM. The CDR3 contains 16 residues. J is TRBJ1-5 and V is TRBV28, with D perhaps matching TRBD1 (5 bases). This TCR derives from a human donor who was the organ donor for an intestinal transplant. The sequencing used unstimulated CD8+ T cells sorted from spleen or lymph node cells, collected before transplant. Here the CDR3 DNA reads TGTGCCAGCAGTTTGGACACGGCGAATAGCAATCAGCCCCAGCATTTT. Protein sequence: CASSLDTANSNQPQHF.